Listed here are 9 T cell receptor beta chains from one sample, sequenced in a study of T cell repertoires in cytomegalovirus infection. MiXCR was run by TCRdb on the reads, yielding one entry per CDR3 protein. Of 400,000 or so distinct CDR3 sequences listed, 31% are singletons. The sample consisted of PBMCs. These receptors all stem from a human donor in good health (CMV status not recorded). Some clones in this sample may be carry-over from other donors' samples.

In regard to this clonotype: A read error is likely, as this CDR3 ends without the conserved phenylalanine or tryptophan. The gene calls are TRBV7-2 and TRBJ2-5, with D unclear. This CDR3 is built from 14 residues. Trimming removed 2 bases from V and 6 bases from J, with 13 bases in between. CDR1 is SGHTA and CDR2 is FQGNSA in the germline V gene. The CDR3 protein is CASSLSVGPKTQYL. Written as DNA, the CDR3 is TGTGCCAGCAGCTTAAGTGTGGGCCCGAAGACCCAGTACTTA.

This clonotype was seen only a few times. This chain joins TRBV20-1 and TRBJ1-4; D ambiguous. Germline V gene sequence: CDR1 DFQATT, CDR2 SNEGSKA (reference sequence). Deletions cut 6 bases from V and 0 bases from J, with 5 bases between. The CDR3 runs 12 residues. The chain's CDR3 is CSALATNEKLFF. The CDR3 region has the DNA TGCAGTGCGCTTGCAACTAATGAAAAACTGTTTTTT.

The chain combines TRBV15 with TRBJ2-5; D remains unclear. Germline lookup yields CDR1 LNHNV and CDR2 YYDKDF (reference sequence). There are 15 residues in the CDR3. The V and J ends lost 2 bases and 4 bases respectively, with 14 bases between them. The CDR3 sequence: CATSRPALRIETQYF. In DNA, the CDR3 is TGTGCCACCAGCAGACCGGCCCTCCGAATAGAGACCCAGTACTTC.

The chain uses TRBV15 and TRBJ2-4, with 9 nucleotides matching TRBD2. This CDR3 spans 15 amino acids. Looked up from germline, CDR1 is LNHNV and CDR2 is YYDKDF (reference sequence). The V gene end was trimmed by 11 bases and the J gene end by 2 bases; junction bases not matched to a gene: 10. Here the CDR3 reads CAARKAGGTKNIQYF. The CDR3 bases are TGTGCCGCAAGGAAAGCGGGGGGAACCAAAAACATTCAGTACTTC.

This chain uses TRBV20-1 with TRBJ1-5, with a tentative D call TRBD1 (6 bases). The V gene lost 6 bases and the J gene lost 7 bases, with 13 bases spanning the gap. The CDR3 is made up of 12 amino acids. CDR1 DFQATT and CDR2 SNEGSKA come from the germline V gene (reference sequence). For the CDR3, the DNA is TGCAGTGCCGCTACAGGGCCCCAGCCCCAGCATTTT. It translates to CSAATGPQPQHF.

About this clonotype itself: This clone may be a read error of a much larger clone one base away. In DNA, the CDR3 is TGTGCCAGCAGTTTATCGGGGTCCCACTACAATGAGCCGTTCTTC. Its translation: CASSLSGSHYNEPFF. The chain is built from TRBV12-3 or TRBV12-4 and TRBJ2-1; TRBD2 is a possible D gene (5 bases). The CDR3 is made up of 15 amino acids.

This clonotype showed up just a few times. The gene calls are TRBV11-2 and TRBJ2-1; D perhaps matches TRBD2 (5 bases). The V end was cut by 0 bases, the J end by 8 bases, with 8 bases between. The CDR3 has 13 residues. Germline values: CDR1 SGHAT, CDR2 FQNNGV. CDR3 bases: TGTGCCAGCAGCTTAGACCCCGGGGATGAGCAGTTCTTC. It yields the protein CASSLDPGDEQFF.

Concerning this clonotype: Likely a read error: the CDR3 ends without its conserved phenylalanine or tryptophan. The DNA is left out, because the CDR3 cannot be placed on it with certainty; the CDR3 is given as TCRdb lists it. CDR3 protein: CSAHTRWDRGRRYTL. This chain uses TRBV20-1 with TRBJ1-2; TRBD1 is taken as the D call from the table, unchecked against the DNA. Germline V gene data show CDR1 as DFQATT and CDR2 as SNEGSKA (reference sequence). The CDR3 length equals 15 residues, ends included.

The chain couples TRBV13 to TRBJ2-7, with 7 positions matching TRBD1. After removal of 5 bases from V and 3 bases from J, the junction contained 7 bases not matched to a gene. The length of the CDR3 is 14 residues. CDR1 and CDR2 from the germline V gene are PRHDT and FYEKMQ (reference sequence). The CDR3 coding sequence is TGTGCCAGCAGCCTCGGGGACAGCCTCTACGAGCAGTACTTC. This translates into CASSLGDSLYEQYF.